This T cell receptor beta chain was obtained from a study of blood T cell repertoires in COVID-19. Some clones are missing from TCRdb's copy, which holds only in-frame ones; the method was immunoSEQ multiplex PCR. This sample carries about 88,000 clones, 90% to 95% of them seen once, and the ten largest clones take 1.8%. The sequencing sample was made of peripheral blood. This sequence originates from a human donor with active COVID-19. The donor label of this sample is uncertain.

The CDR3 loop is CASSGQQLYEQYF. CDR3 DNA sequence: TGCGCCAGCTCCGGACAGCAGCTATACGAGCAGTACTTC. This chain connects TRBV5-1 to TRBJ2-7, with D possibly TRBD1 on 6 matching bases. Germline-derived CDR1 and CDR2 are SGHRS and YFSETQ. The CDR3 loop spans 13 amino acids. Trimming removed 7 bases from V and 4 bases from J, with 15 bases in between. The complete variable domain, with remaining parts taken from reference TRBV5-1 and TRBJ2-7, reads KAGVTQTPRYLIKTRGQQVTLSCSPISGHRSVSWYQQTPGQGLQFLFEYFSETQRNKGNFPGRFSGRQFSNSRSEMNVSTLELGDSALYLCASSGQQLYEQYFGPGTRLTVT.